Each of the 20 T cell receptor beta chains below was sequenced from the same sample in a study of blood T cell repertoires in COVID-19. The table came from immunoSEQ multiplex PCR; TCRdb's copy has only in-frame clones and leaves some out. The sample has more than 200,000 clones, about 91% seen once. The sample was peripheral blood. These receptors all come from a woman in her 30s with COVID-19, enrolled during active disease.

The V and J genes are TRBV11-2 and TRBJ1-1; a weak D match, TRBD1 (5 bases). The CDR3 contains 16 residues. V gave up 1 base and J gave up 4 bases, with 16 bases separating them. Germline V gives CDR1 SGHAT, CDR2 FQNNGV. This CDR3 is CASSLAPKLGLTEAFF. In nucleotides, the CDR3 is TGTGCCAGCAGCTTAGCCCCCAAATTGGGACTCACTGAAGCTTTCTTT.

This chain connects TRBV3-1 (or the pseudogene TRBV3-2) to TRBJ1-5; possibly TRBD1 for D (6 bases). This CDR3 has 19 residues. With 8 bases removed from V and 2 bases from J, the gap between germline ends came to 28 bases. Germline V gene sequence: CDR1 LGHDT, CDR2 YNNKEL (reference sequence). CDR3 loop: CASHDLTGQILIGNQPQHF. As DNA, the CDR3 is TGTGCCAGCCATGACCTCACGGGACAAATACTTATCGGCAATCAGCCCCAGCATTTT.

The chain is built from TRBV18 and TRBJ1-5; weak D call: TRBD1 (5 bases). The CDR3 extends over 15 amino acids. V was shortened by 6 bases and J by 1 base, with 13 bases between the two germline ends. Germline lookup yields CDR1 KGHSH and CDR2 LQKENI. The CDR3 sequence is CASSDGGGSNQPQHF. CDR3 nucleotide sequence: TGTGCCAGCTCTGATGGGGGGGGGAGCAATCAGCCCCAGCATTTT.

V gene TRBV24-1 combines with J gene TRBJ2-2, with D perhaps matching TRBD1 (6 bases). Germline V gene sequence: CDR1 KGHDR, CDR2 SFDVKD. This CDR3 has 14 amino acids. V gave up 3 bases and J gave up 7 bases, with 11 bases separating them. The CDR3 loop reads CATSDRNRVGELFF. The CDR3 nucleotides are TGTGCCACCAGTGATCGAAACAGGGTCGGGGAGCTGTTTTTT.

The rearrangement uses TRBV4-1 and TRBJ1-2; D perhaps matches TRBD1 (5 bases). The CDR3 runs to 16 residues. Trimming removed 4 bases at V and 3 bases at J, with 18 bases between. Germline CDR1 and CDR2: MGHRA and YSYEKL. CDR3 in amino acids: CASSRDSSWVDYGYTF. CDR3 DNA sequence: TGCGCCAGCAGCCGGGACTCATCTTGGGTTGACTATGGCTACACCTTC.

The genes are TRBV6-2 or TRBV6-3 and TRBJ2-7; no clear D. Germline CDR1 MNHEY, CDR2 SVGEGT. V was clipped by 3 bases and J by 1 base, with 13 bases between them. The CDR3 runs to 15 residues. The DNA of the CDR3 is TGTGCCAGCAGTTATAACGTAGGCAGGTCCTACGAGCAGTACGTC. As protein: CASSYNVGRSYEQYV.

The V call is TRBV27, the J call TRBJ2-7, with 7 bases fitting TRBD2. Germline V gene lookup returns CDR1 MNHEY and CDR2 SMNVEV (reference sequence). This CDR3 has 16 amino acids. J lost 0 bases, V lost 5 bases, and 10 bases had no gene match. CDR3 protein: CASSPGRGLPSYEQYV. DNA of the CDR3: TGTGCCAGCAGTCCTGGGAGGGGCCTTCCCTCCTACGAGCAGTACGTC.

This chain uses TRBV27 with TRBJ1-2; TRBD1 matches 12 bases. Germline V lookup: CDR1 MNHEY, CDR2 SMNVEV (reference sequence). With V trimmed by 0 bases and J by 4 bases, 6 bases remained unmatched. This CDR3 contains 17 residues. CDR3 protein: CASSLSGTGGRAYGYTF. The CDR3 DNA follows: TGTGCCAGCAGTTTATCGGGGACAGGGGGCCGTGCCTATGGCTACACCTTC.

The chain combines TRBV4-1 with TRBJ2-7; 9 nucleotides align to TRBD2. After removal of 3 bases from V and 3 bases from J, the junction contained 6 bases not matched to a gene. The germline CDR1 and CDR2 sequences are MGHRA and YSYEKL. The CDR3 has 15 amino acids. The CDR3 nucleotides are TGCGCCAGCAGCCAGGGCCCTAGCGGGGACTACGAGCAGTACTTC. Translation: CASSQGPSGDYEQYF.

The genes are TRBV2 and TRBJ2-3; the match to TRBD1 covers 7 bases. The CDR3 runs to 16 residues. Germline values: CDR1 SNHLY, CDR2 FYNNEI. J gave up 2 bases and V 3 bases, and 8 bases lay outside the gene matches. DNA of the CDR3: TGTGCCAGCAGTGAGGACAGGAATTTTCTCACAGATACGCAGTATTTT. As protein: CASSEDRNFLTDTQYF.

The chain uses TRBV5-5 and TRBJ1-1, with a tentative D call TRBD1 (6 bases). V lost 3 bases to trimming and J lost 3 bases, with 12 bases between them. From germline, CDR1 is SGHKS and CDR2 YYEKEE (reference sequence). The length of the CDR3 is 14 residues. The CDR3: CASSSWTVDTEAFF. DNA for the CDR3: TGTGCCAGCAGCTCTTGGACAGTAGACACTGAAGCTTTCTTT.

The V and J genes are TRBV15 and TRBJ2-4; 9 bases fit TRBD1. Germline V gene lookup returns CDR1 LNHNV and CDR2 YYDKDF (reference sequence). The J segment lost 0 bases and the V segment lost 3 bases, leaving 12 bases of the junction unmatched. The CDR3 totals 19 residues. The CDR3 here is CATSSRPWTGVIAKNIQYF. The CDR3 DNA is TGTGCCACCAGCAGTCGTCCTTGGACAGGGGTAATAGCCAAAAACATTCAGTACTTC.

This clone was recorded once. V is TRBV28 and J is TRBJ2-1; 13 bases fit TRBD2. V gave up 7 bases and J gave up 13 bases; unmatched junction bases: 7. Germline V lookup: CDR1 MDHEN, CDR2 SYDVKM. The CDR3 is 13 amino acids. CDR3 protein: CASKTGLAGPQFF. CDR3 bases: TGTGCCAGCAAGACGGGACTAGCGGGACCTCAGTTCTTC.

DNA of the CDR3: TGTGCCAGCAGTGAAACCGGGTCGGGTCAGCCCCAGCATTTT. Translation gives CASSETGSGQPQHF. The chain is built from TRBV2 and TRBJ1-5; no firm D call. Per the germline V gene, CDR1 is SNHLY and CDR2 is FYNNEI. The CDR3 is 14 residues long. Trimming cost V 2 bases and J 6 bases, with 11 bases left between them.

The chain carries TRBV7-2 and TRBJ2-3; 10 bases line up with TRBD2. Trimming at V came to 8 bases and at J to 4 bases, leaving 6 bases not matched to a gene. The CDR3 contains 14 residues. The germline CDR1 and CDR2 sequences are SGHTA and FQGNSA. CDR3 bases: TGTGCCAGCGGAGCGGGGGGGCCCGCAGATACGCAGTATTTT. It specifies CASGAGGPADTQYF.

This clone occurred a few times. V usage is TRBV27 and J usage is TRBJ2-1; D uncertain. V shed 6 bases and J shed 4 bases, with 13 bases lying between them. The germline gives CDR1 MNHEY, CDR2 SMNVEV (reference sequence). The CDR3 sequence is 14 residues long. The CDR3 protein is CASSHRLLYNEQFF. CDR3 coding DNA: TGTGCCAGCAGCCACCGACTTCTGTACAATGAGCAGTTCTTC.

The rearrangement uses TRBV25-1 and TRBJ1-1, with a tentative D call TRBD1 (5 bases). V lost 8 bases and J lost 7, with 17 bases in between. Per germline, CDR1 MGHDK and CDR2 SYGVNS. This CDR3 comprises 13 residues. CDR3 sequence reads: CASLQTDRVEAFF. The CDR3 nucleotides read TGTGCCAGCCTCCAGACAGACAGAGTTGAAGCTTTCTTT.

V usage is TRBV3-1 (or the pseudogene TRBV3-2) and J usage is TRBJ1-1, with a tentative D call TRBD1 (5 bases). The V end was cut by 2 bases, the J end by 4 bases, with 14 bases between. The CDR3 is made up of 15 amino acids. Per germline, CDR1 LGHDT and CDR2 YNNKEL (reference sequence). Here the CDR3 DNA reads TGTGCCAGCAGCCAACTACCACAGGTAGGCACTGAAGCTTTCTTT. As protein: CASSQLPQVGTEAFF.

The chain has TRBV6-5 and TRBJ1-2; tentative D call: TRBD1 (6 bases). CDR1 is MNHEY and CDR2 is SVGAGI in the germline V gene. The CDR3 runs to 13 residues. V lost 7 bases and J 3 bases, leaving 12 bases between the germline ends. The chain's CDR3 is CASTERGYYGYTF. Written as DNA, the CDR3 is TGTGCCAGCACCGAGAGGGGGTACTATGGCTACACCTTC.

The chain employs TRBV28 and TRBJ1-1; 11 nucleotides line up with TRBD1. The CDR3 totals 14 residues. V dropped 10 bases and J dropped 4; count of bases not matched to a gene: 8. CDR1 and CDR2 from the germline V gene are MDHEN and SYDVKM. CDR3 bases: TGTGCCATCGGGACAGGGGGTTGGAGCACTGAAGCTTTCTTT. Protein product: CAIGTGGWSTEAFF.